This passage covers 10 T cell receptor beta chains from one sample sequenced in a study of glioma-infiltrating T cells after dendritic cell vaccination. Only in-frame clones appear in the TCRdb table, and some are missing; sequencing was by immunoSEQ multiplex PCR. The sample shows more than 20,000 clones, 60% to 85% of them seen only once. The source was blood, collected before dendritic cell vaccination. All receptors derive from a human donor with glioblastoma.

The chain uses TRBV9 and TRBJ2-1, with TRBD1 matching 9 bases. From germline, CDR1 is SGDLS and CDR2 YYNGEE. CDR3 length: 16 residues. With V trimmed by 4 bases and J by 1 base, 6 bases remained unmatched. The CDR3 is CASSPQGAISYNEQFF. The CDR3 nucleotides read TGTGCCAGCAGCCCACAGGGGGCCATATCCTACAATGAGCAGTTCTTC.

The CDR3 loop is CSGLVTEQFF. The CDR3, as DNA: TGCAGCGGACTAGTCACTGAGCAGTTCTTC. The genes are TRBV29-1 and TRBJ2-1, with TRBD2 as a possible D gene (6 bases). Germline lookup yields CDR1 SQVTM and CDR2 ANQGSEA. V was clipped by 7 bases and J by 9 bases, with 10 bases between them. This CDR3 is 10 amino acids long.

This chain uses TRBV7-2 with TRBJ2-3; 10 positions agree with TRBD2. The ends lost 5 bases at V and 4 bases at J; junction bases unmatched: 9. The germline CDR1 and CDR2 sequences are SGHTA and FQGNSA. The CDR3 runs 16 residues. In DNA form, the CDR3 reads TGTGCCAGCAGCCCAAGAGCGGGAGGGCGGGCAGATACGCAGTATTTT. Protein: CASSPRAGGRADTQYF.

The V and J genes are TRBV6-7 and TRBJ2-2, with TRBD1 matching 7 bases. TRBV6-7 is given ORF status, its function remaining uncertain. CDR3 length equals 12 residues. V dropped 5 bases and J dropped 7; count of bases not matched to a gene: 1. The CDR3 nucleotides read TGTGCCAGCAGTAGGACAGGCGGGGAGCTGTTTTTT. This sequence encodes CASSRTGGELFF.

The CDR3: CASSHQLGTGDYEQYF. DNA of the CDR3: TGCGCCAGCAGCCATCAGCTCGGGACAGGGGACTACGAGCAGTACTTC. The rearrangement joins TRBV10-2 to TRBJ2-7, with TRBD1 matching 10 bases. V dropped 6 bases and J dropped 3; count of bases not matched to a gene: 11. In germline, CDR1 is WSHSY, CDR2 SAAADI. This CDR3 spans 16 amino acids.

The chain joins TRBV6-4 to TRBJ2-4; 9 bases match TRBD2. Germline-derived CDR1 and CDR2 are MRHNA and SNTAGT. The CDR3 loop spans 21 amino acids. V shed 2 bases and J 0 bases; nucleotides not matched to a gene: 17. CDR3 DNA sequence: TGTGCCAGCAGTGACCCCGGGGTAGCGGGAGTTCGGGGCCTAGCCAAAAACATTCAGTACTTC. As protein: CASSDPGVAGVRGLAKNIQYF.

The V and J genes are TRBV2 and TRBJ1-1; D remains unclear. This CDR3 region has 14 residues. The ends were cut back, 1 base at V and 8 bases at J, with 14 bases in the middle. The germline V gene has CDR1 SNHLY and CDR2 FYNNEI. CDR3 loop: CASSEEFMRGEAFF. The CDR3 nucleotides are TGTGCCAGCAGTGAAGAGTTCATGCGGGGAGAAGCTTTCTTT.

This clone was seen more than once but under ten times. The chain has TRBV13 and TRBJ2-7, with 7 bases lining up with TRBD2. There are 19 residues in the CDR3. Germline trimming cut 2 bases from V and 2 bases from J; bases unmatched to any gene: 18. Germline-derived CDR1 and CDR2 are PRHDT and FYEKMQ (reference sequence). The CDR3 DNA reads as TGTGCCAGCAGCTTACGGAGCCTGGGGTCCGGGACTACGCCCTACGAGCAGTACTTC. Encoded protein: CASSLRSLGSGTTPYEQYF.

The gene calls are TRBV5-1 and TRBJ2-3, with D tentatively TRBD2 (6 bases). The V gene lost 6 bases and the J gene lost 2 bases, with 16 bases spanning the gap. CDR1 and CDR2 (germline): SGHRS, YFSETQ. The CDR3 covers 15 residues. This CDR3 reads CASTFSGKNTDTQYF. Here the CDR3 DNA reads TGCGCCAGCACATTTAGCGGCAAAAACACAGATACGCAGTATTTT.

This rearrangement joins TRBV28 to TRBJ2-1; a possible D gene is TRBD2 (6 bases). Germline V gene data show CDR1 as MDHEN and CDR2 as SYDVKM. Deletions cut 6 bases from V and 6 bases from J, with 18 bases between. This CDR3 spans 15 amino acids. CDR3 bases: TGTGCCAGCAGGAGTCGGGAGTTATCCAGCAATGAGCAGTTCTTC. It translates to CASRSRELSSNEQFF.